This T cell receptor beta chain was recovered during a study of blood T cell repertoires in COVID-19. In the study overall: Sample material is recorded as cDNA or gDNA derived from T cells, B-cell-depleted T cells, or PBMCs.

This clone was picked up one time. This table comes from immunoSEQ multiplex PCR, and its TCRdb copy is limited to in-frame clones, with some not included. The data contain around 75,000 clones, approximately 86% of them singletons. With 0 bases clipped from V and 3 bases from J, the junction kept 4 bases outside the gene matches. The CDR3 length is 16 residues. CDR1 and CDR2 from the germline V gene are SGHKS and YYEKEE (reference sequence). The receptor comes from a man between 70 and 80 years old with active COVID-19. Specimen: peripheral blood. The chain recombines TRBV5-5 with TRBJ1-4; 8 bases agree with TRBD1. CDR3 amino acids: CASSLAPTGANEKLFF. The CDR3 DNA sequence: TGTGCCAGCAGCTTGGCCCCGACAGGGGCTAATGAAAAACTGTTTTTT.